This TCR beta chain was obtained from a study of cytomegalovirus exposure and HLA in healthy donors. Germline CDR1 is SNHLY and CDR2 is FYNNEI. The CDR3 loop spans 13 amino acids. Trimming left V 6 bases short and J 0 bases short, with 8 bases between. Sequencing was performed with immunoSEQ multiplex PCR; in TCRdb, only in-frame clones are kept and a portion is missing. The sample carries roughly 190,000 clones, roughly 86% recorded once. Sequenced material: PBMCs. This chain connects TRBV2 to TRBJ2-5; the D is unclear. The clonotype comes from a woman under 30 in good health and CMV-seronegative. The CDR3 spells CASSYSNQETQYF. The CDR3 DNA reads TGTGCCAGCAGCTATAGTAACCAAGAGACCCAGTACTTC.